One and the same sample provided the 28 T cell receptor beta chains below, sequenced in a study of T-cell memory formation after mild COVID-19 (dated by TCRdb to 2020 to 2022). The library was obtained by 5' RACE. Reads for this sample came from an Illumina NovaSeq 6000. Clones were called with MiXCR by TCRdb after fastp trimmed the public reads at Q25, and only in-frame beta chains were retained. One record per CDR3 amino acid sequence lists the most common genes and DNA. A total of roughly 500,000 distinct CDR3 sequences appear in this sample, roughly 22% of them only once. Jointly, the top ten make up around an eighth of the sample. The sequencing input was PBMCs or a T cell subset sorted from them (not recorded which). The origin of the receptors is an adult woman who had mild COVID-19 (a few samples of this study predate the infection). The sample titles of this study are shuffled in the database, so cell type and time point are left out; the donor was told from shared clones.

This clonotype occurred a few times. The chain joins TRBV11-1 to TRBJ2-1, with D maybe TRBD2 (7 bases). This CDR3 is 15 amino acids long. Trimming cost V 0 bases and J 6 bases, with 12 bases left between them. Germline CDR1 reads SGHAT; CDR2 reads FQDESV (reference sequence). The CDR3 DNA reads TGTGCCAGCAGCTTAGCCGGAGGGGGGGGCAATGAGCAGTTCTTC. Its protein product is CASSLAGGGGNEQFF.

This chain joins TRBV10-3 and TRBJ1-6; D is uncertain. CDR1 is ENHRY, CDR2 SYGVKD, per germline. CDR3 length: 14 residues. Trimming removed 4 bases at V and 7 bases at J, with 11 bases between. CDR3 sequence reads: CAISAGWENSPLHF. The CDR3 DNA reads TGTGCCATCAGTGCGGGTTGGGAAAATTCACCCCTCCACTTT.

This clonotype has more than one count but fewer than ten. The chain joins TRBV7-2 to TRBJ1-2; the match to TRBD1 covers 7 bases. This CDR3 region has 14 residues. With V trimmed by 5 bases and J by 2 bases, 5 bases remained unmatched. Germline CDR1 is SGHTA and CDR2 is FQGNSA. The DNA of the CDR3 is TGTGCCAGCAGCGCCCTGACAGGGAACTATGGCTACACCTTC. This gives the protein CASSALTGNYGYTF.

This clonotype was recorded a few times. This rearrangement joins TRBV5-5 to TRBJ2-3; 11 nucleotides line up with TRBD2. This CDR3 spans 14 amino acids. Germline CDR1 and CDR2: SGHKS and YYEKEE (reference sequence). With V trimmed by 4 bases and J by 8 bases, 6 bases remained unmatched. CDR3 sequence (DNA): TGTGCCAGCAGCCCGGGACTAGCGGAGATTACGCAGTATTTT. Protein: CASSPGLAEITQYF. Full variable domain (remainder filled in from reference TRBV5-5 and TRBJ2-3): DAGVTQSPTHLIKTRGQQVTLRCSPISGHKSVSWYQQVLGQGPQFIFQYYEKEERGRGNFPDRFSARQFPNYSSELNVNALLLGDSALYLCASSPGLAEITQYFGPGTRLTVL.

Written as DNA, the CDR3 is TGTGCCAGCAGCTCGAAAAGGACAGGGCGGATCACTGAAGCTTTCTTT. Residues: CASSSKRTGRITEAFF. V and J are TRBV7-9 and TRBJ1-1; TRBD1 matches 8 bases. Germline V lookup: CDR1 SEHNR, CDR2 FQNEAQ (reference sequence). This CDR3 has 16 amino acids. J gave up 4 bases and V 4 bases, and 11 bases lay outside the gene matches.

This clonotype was seen more than once but under ten times. This chain uses TRBV7-6 with TRBJ2-1; the D is unclear. Germline-derived CDR1 and CDR2 are SGHVS and FNYEAQ. This CDR3 contains 12 residues. V was clipped by 5 bases and J by 9 bases, with 11 bases between them. DNA for the CDR3: TGTGCCAGCAGCCCGTTGGGTGGTGAGCAGTTCTTC. As protein: CASSPLGGEQFF.

V usage is TRBV4-2 and J usage is TRBJ2-2; 16 bases line up with TRBD2. The V segment lost 4 bases and the J segment 5 bases; nucleotides outside the gene matches: 10. The CDR3 loop spans 19 amino acids. Germline loops: CDR1 LGHNA, CDR2 YNFKEQ. The chain's CDR3 is CASSPGTSGGAFPTGELFF. In DNA, the CDR3 is TGTGCCAGCAGCCCCGGGACTAGCGGGGGGGCCTTTCCGACCGGGGAGCTGTTTTTT.

The chain has TRBV7-3 and TRBJ2-1; TRBD2 agrees at 14 bases. V shed 5 bases and J 0 bases; nucleotides not matched to a gene: 21. Per the germline V gene, CDR1 is SGHTA and CDR2 is FQGTGA. This CDR3 comprises 23 residues. CDR3 sequence (DNA): TGTGCCAGCAGCCCCCAACAGGGACTAGCGGGGGCAAATCCCCCAAGCTCCTACAATGAGCAGTTCTTC. Its protein product is CASSPQQGLAGANPPSSYNEQFF. The whole variable domain, filled in from reference TRBV7-3 and TRBJ2-1, reads GAGVSQTPSNKVTEKGKYVELRCDPISGHTALYWYRQSLGQGPEFLIYFQGTGAADDSGLPNDRFFAVRPEGSVSTLKIQRTERGDSAVYLCASSPQQGLAGANPPSSYNEQFFGPGTRLTVL.

The rearrangement uses TRBV3-1 and TRBJ2-7; D might be TRBD1 or TRBD2, each matching 6 bases. Germline CDR1 is LGHDT and CDR2 is YNNKEL (reference sequence). Trimming shortened V by 1 base and J by 2 bases, and 15 bases separated the two germline ends. The CDR3 totals 16 residues. CDR3 protein: CASSQGQIGGPYEQYF. The CDR3 DNA is TGTGCCAGCAGCCAAGGTCAGATCGGGGGCCCCTACGAGCAGTACTTC.

The J gene is TRBJ2-3, the V gene TRBV20-1; 9 bases fit TRBD2. The germline CDR1 and CDR2 sequences are DFQATT and SNEGSKA (reference sequence). The CDR3 has 14 amino acids. With 1 base clipped from V and 1 base from J, the junction kept 0 bases outside the gene matches. The CDR3: CSARVAGGTDTQYF. CDR3 bases: TGCAGTGCTAGAGTAGCGGGGGGCACAGATACGCAGTATTTT.

There are a few counts of this clonotype. J is TRBJ1-1 and V is TRBV6-5; 10 bases line up with TRBD1. This CDR3 has 12 amino acids. Trimming took 6 bases from V and 11 from J; bases not matched to a gene: 6. CDR1 is MNHEY, CDR2 SVGAGI, per germline. The CDR3 loop is CASSPGDRGAFF. DNA of the CDR3: TGTGCCAGCAGCCCCGGGGACAGGGGTGCTTTCTTT.

The rearrangement uses TRBV20-1 and TRBJ1-1; maybe TRBD1 (6 bases). V was clipped by 6 bases and J by 1 base, with 18 bases between them. CDR1 DFQATT and CDR2 SNEGSKA come from the germline V gene (reference sequence). CDR3 length equals 15 residues. The CDR3 DNA is TGCAGTGCCCGGGGGTGGGGGCCACAGAACACTGAAGCTTTCTTT. Its protein is CSARGWGPQNTEAFF.

This chain connects TRBV4-1 to TRBJ1-1, with 9 positions matching TRBD1. The length of the CDR3 is 17 residues. Germline assignment: CDR1 MGHRA and CDR2 YSYEKL. The V segment lost 4 bases and the J segment 6 bases; nucleotides outside the gene matches: 15. Here the CDR3 reads CASSRYYQQGAGAEAFF. CDR3 DNA: TGCGCCAGCAGCCGGTACTACCAACAGGGGGCTGGCGCTGAAGCTTTCTTT.

Only a few counts were recorded for this clonotype. This rearrangement joins TRBV11-2 to TRBJ2-3; 8 bases agree with TRBD2. The CDR3 covers 15 residues. The V gene's germline CDR1 is SGHAT and CDR2 FQNNGV. The J segment lost 4 bases and the V segment lost 3 bases, leaving 6 bases of the junction unmatched. The CDR3 spells CASSFQSGGPDTQYF. In nucleotides, the CDR3 is TGTGCCAGCAGCTTTCAAAGCGGGGGCCCAGATACGCAGTATTTT.

The rearrangement links TRBV6-6 to TRBJ2-4; 7 bases match TRBD2. The CDR3 has 13 amino acids. CDR1 is MNHNY, CDR2 SVGAGI, per germline (reference sequence). Germline trimming cut 4 bases from V and 13 bases from J; bases unmatched to any gene: 10. The DNA of the CDR3 is TGTGCCAGCAGTTGGGAGGGGCCGGGTCTACAGTACTTC. It yields the protein CASSWEGPGLQYF.

This clonotype was counted only a few times. The V and J genes are TRBV20-1 and TRBJ2-7; 9 bases fit TRBD1. Trimming removed 0 bases from V and 0 bases from J; junction bases left unmatched: 6. This CDR3 has 16 residues. Germline V lookup: CDR1 DFQATT, CDR2 SNEGSKA (reference sequence). CDR3 nucleotides: TGCAGTGCTAGAGATGGGACAGGGTGGAACTCCTACGAGCAGTACTTC. This gives the protein CSARDGTGWNSYEQYF.

This clonotype was detected only a few times. The rearrangement uses TRBV6-2 or TRBV6-3 and TRBJ2-7; either TRBD1 or TRBD2 may fit D (5 bases each). CDR3 length: 14 residues. Germline CDR1 and CDR2: MNHEY and SVGEGT. Trimming removed 6 bases at V and 2 bases at J, with 14 bases between. For the CDR3, the DNA is TGTGCCAGCAGCCGGGGACCCACCACCTACGAGCAGTACTTC. Translated, it gives CASSRGPTTYEQYF.

The rearrangement links TRBV5-1 to TRBJ1-1; D gene unclear. V lost 0 bases to trimming and J lost 3 bases, with 12 bases between them. Germline CDR1 SGHRS, CDR2 YFSETQ. The CDR3 totals 15 residues. The CDR3 DNA is TGCGCCAGCAGCTTGGAGAGGGCAAGGGACACTGAAGCTTTCTTT. As protein: CASSLERARDTEAFF. The entire variable domain, with the rest obtained from reference TRBV5-1 and TRBJ1-1, is as follows: KAGVTQTPRYLIKTRGQQVTLSCSPISGHRSVSWYQQTPGQGLQFLFEYFSETQRNKGNFPGRFSGRQFSNSRSEMNVSTLELGDSALYLCASSLERARDTEAFFGQGTRLTVV.

The genes are TRBV6-5 and TRBJ2-2, with 7 bases fitting TRBD2. Germline trimming cut 6 bases from V and 6 bases from J; bases unmatched to any gene: 7. CDR3 length: 14 residues. Germline V gene sequence: CDR1 MNHEY, CDR2 SVGAGI. The CDR3 nucleotides read TGTGCCAGCAGCCTCGCGGGGGAACCCGGGGAGCTGTTTTTT. Translation: CASSLAGEPGELFF.

This clonotype appeared a few times. The V and J genes are TRBV12-3 or TRBV12-4 and TRBJ2-1; the D gene could be TRBD1 or TRBD2 (7 bases each). The length of the CDR3 is 15 residues. Trimming removed 5 bases at V and 2 bases at J, with 13 bases between. CDR3 DNA sequence: TGTGCCAGCAGTGAACCAGGGGGGGCCTACAATGAGCAGTTCTTC. This codes for CASSEPGGAYNEQFF.

This clonotype was seen more than once but under ten times. CDR3 in DNA: TGTGCCAGCACTCGCCATGACGCGAACACTGAAGCTTTCTTT. Translation gives CASTRHDANTEAFF. V gene TRBV6-5 combines with J gene TRBJ1-1; no clear D gene. V was cut by 7 bases and J by 1 base, with 13 bases left in between. The CDR3 runs 14 residues. From germline, CDR1 is MNHEY and CDR2 SVGAGI.

V gene TRBV5-1 combines with J gene TRBJ1-5; 7 nucleotides align to TRBD1. V lost 4 bases, J lost 7 bases, and 5 bases stayed unmatched. Germline lookup yields CDR1 SGHRS and CDR2 YFSETQ. The length of the CDR3 is 13 residues. As DNA, the CDR3 is TGCGCCAGCAGCCCTACAGGGGACCAGCCCCAGCATTTT. Its protein product is CASSPTGDQPQHF.

This clonotype has only a few counts. V gene TRBV5-1 combines with J gene TRBJ2-7; 8 nucleotides agree with TRBD2. This CDR3 has 14 amino acids. V lost 4 bases to trimming and J lost 3 bases; unmatched junction nucleotides: 6. Germline V lookup: CDR1 SGHRS, CDR2 YFSETQ. CDR3 residues: CASSVGLGDYEQYF. In nucleotides, the CDR3 is TGCGCCAGCAGCGTGGGACTAGGGGACTACGAGCAGTACTTC. The whole variable domain, remainder taken from reference TRBV5-1 and TRBJ2-7, is KAGVTQTPRYLIKTRGQQVTLSCSPISGHRSVSWYQQTPGQGLQFLFEYFSETQRNKGNFPGRFSGRQFSNSRSEMNVSTLELGDSALYLCASSVGLGDYEQYFGPGTRLTVT.

A few counts support this clonotype. The chain recombines TRBV12-3 or TRBV12-4 with TRBJ1-4; no reliable D call. The length of the CDR3 is 14 residues. Deletions cut 6 bases from V and 13 bases from J, with 21 bases between. CDR3 coding DNA: TGTGCCAGCAGCCTGGAAGGCGCCGCCCTAAGACTGTTTTTT. This translates into CASSLEGAALRLFF.

This clonotype was seen repeatedly, ten times or more. This chain uses TRBV5-1 with TRBJ2-7; D is perhaps TRBD1 (7 bases). Per the germline V gene, CDR1 is SGHRS and CDR2 is YFSETQ. With 4 bases removed from V and 2 bases from J, the gap between germline ends came to 19 bases. The CDR3 covers 16 residues. DNA for the CDR3: TGCGCCAGCAGCCCCCAGGGGGGACTCGGGACCTACGAGCAGTACTTC. Protein sequence: CASSPQGGLGTYEQYF.

J is TRBJ1-2 and V is TRBV7-8; TRBD1 matches 8 bases. The CDR3 loop spans 15 amino acids. CDR1 and CDR2 from the germline V gene are SGHVS and FQNEAQ. V was pared by 5 bases and J by 2 bases, with 7 bases of the junction left unmatched. The CDR3 bases are TGTGCCAGCAGCCGCCCCGGACAGGGCAACTATGGCTACACCTTC. It encodes CASSRPGQGNYGYTF.

The chain has TRBV7-6 and TRBJ2-1; 7 positions agree with TRBD1. Germline-derived CDR1 and CDR2 are SGHVS and FNYEAQ. The length of the CDR3 is 16 residues. After removal of 1 base from V and 3 bases from J, the junction contained 6 bases not matched to a gene. CDR3 sequence (DNA): TGTGCCAGCAGCTTAGAGGGGGCGGGCGACTACAATGAGCAGTTCTTC. It specifies CASSLEGAGDYNEQFF.

The chain recombines TRBV24-1 with TRBJ2-2, with D hard to call. The germline CDR1 and CDR2 sequences are KGHDR and SFDVKD. This CDR3 region has 15 residues. Trimming cost V 0 bases and J 1 base, with 5 bases left between them. CDR3: CATSDLHGNTGELFF. The CDR3 nucleotides are TGTGCCACCAGTGATTTGCATGGGAACACCGGGGAGCTGTTTTTT.